The entry below describes one T cell receptor (beta chain). Its antigen is still unknown. In every case, the donor was a healthy Caucasian. A universal primer site was incorporated via template switching, and the cDNA contained unique molecular identifiers. TCRdb analysed the 5' RACE reads with MiXCR anew, one entry per CDR3 protein. The data hold 350,000 or so distinct CDR3 sequences, with about 9% observed a single time. These data originate in a study of identical twins. The V gene end was trimmed by 0 bases and the J gene end by 4 bases; junction bases not matched to a gene: 6. The CDR3 length is 16 residues. Germline CDR1 SGHDT, CDR2 YYEEEE. Study-level results: Insertions were fewer in abundant cord blood beta clonotypes, whereas memory repertoires showed none of this pattern.

Source material: naive T cells sorted from blood. The chain uses TRBV5-6 and TRBJ2-3; 9 bases fit TRBD2. The receptor was isolated from a woman aged 45 to 65 in good health. The CDR3 spells CASSLVAGAGADTQYF. CDR3 DNA: TGTGCCAGCAGCTTGGTAGCGGGAGCTGGGGCAGATACGCAGTATTTT. The complete variable domain, with remaining parts taken from reference TRBV5-6 and TRBJ2-3, reads DAGVTQSPTHLIKTRGQQVTLRCSPKSGHDTVSWYQQALGQGPQFIFQYYEEEERQRGNFPDRFSGHQFPNYSSELNVNALLLGDSALYLCASSLVAGAGADTQYFGPGTRLTVL.